This T cell receptor beta chain was found in a study of blood T cell repertoires in COVID-19. Study in general: COVID-19 samples, acute and convalescent, were from the United States, Italy and Spain.

This CDR3 is built from 14 residues. Germline lookup yields CDR1 SGHKS and CDR2 YYEKEE (reference sequence). V gave up 0 bases and J gave up 1 base, with 7 bases separating them. Libraries were prepared by immunoSEQ multiplex PCR; TCRdb keeps only in-frame clonotypes and omits some of them. The table includes 180,000 or so clones, 75% to 90% detected once. The chain joins TRBV5-5 to TRBJ1-2; unclear D gene. This receptor was identified in a woman between 55 and 75 years old with acute or convalescent COVID-19. The specimen was peripheral blood. The CDR3 loop reads CASSLELNNYGYTF. DNA for the CDR3: TGTGCCAGCAGCTTGGAACTGAATAACTATGGCTACACCTTC.